This TCR beta chain was sequenced during a study of control samples from healthy donors and cancer patients. Data came from immunoSEQ multiplex PCR; TCRdb stores just in-frame clones and leaves some out. The table has 110,000 or so clones, roughly 91% seen once; the top ten hold roughly 18%. Trimming took 6 bases from V and 4 from J, leaving 12 bases between them. Germline values: CDR1 LNHDA, CDR2 SQIVND (reference sequence). This CDR3 is built from 14 residues. This sequence joins TRBV19 and TRBJ2-2, with D possibly being TRBD2 (6 bases). The TCR comes from a woman aged 50 to 60 in good health. Material for sequencing was blood. The chain's CDR3 is CASRPSSATGELFF. DNA for the CDR3: TGTGCCAGTAGGCCTTCTAGCGCCACCGGGGAGCTGTTTTTT.